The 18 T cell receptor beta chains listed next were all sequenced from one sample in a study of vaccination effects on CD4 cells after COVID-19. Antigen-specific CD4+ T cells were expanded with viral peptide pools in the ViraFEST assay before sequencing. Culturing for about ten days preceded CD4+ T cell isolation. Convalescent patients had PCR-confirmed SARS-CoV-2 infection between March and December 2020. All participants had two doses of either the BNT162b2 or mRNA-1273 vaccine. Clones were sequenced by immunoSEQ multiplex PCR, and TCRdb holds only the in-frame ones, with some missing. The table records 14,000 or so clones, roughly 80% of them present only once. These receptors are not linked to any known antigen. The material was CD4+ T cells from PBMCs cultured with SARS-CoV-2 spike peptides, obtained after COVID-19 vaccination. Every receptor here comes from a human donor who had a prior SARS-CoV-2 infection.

As DNA, the CDR3 is TGTGCCATCAAGGACAGCTACTACAATGAGCAGTTCTTC. This gives the protein CAIKDSYYNEQFF. The V and J genes are TRBV2 and TRBJ2-1, with D possibly matching TRBD1 (6 bases). Between the trimmed V and J ends, which lost 10 bases and 3 bases, there was a span of 13 bases. Germline V gene lookup returns CDR1 SNHLY and CDR2 FYNNEI. The CDR3 has 13 residues.

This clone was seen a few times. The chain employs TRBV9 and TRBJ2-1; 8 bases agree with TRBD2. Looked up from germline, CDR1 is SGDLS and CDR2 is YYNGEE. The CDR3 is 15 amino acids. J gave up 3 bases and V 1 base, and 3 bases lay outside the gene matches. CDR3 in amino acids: CASSVSGGYYNEQFF. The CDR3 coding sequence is TGTGCCAGCAGCGTAAGCGGGGGTTACTACAATGAGCAGTTCTTC.

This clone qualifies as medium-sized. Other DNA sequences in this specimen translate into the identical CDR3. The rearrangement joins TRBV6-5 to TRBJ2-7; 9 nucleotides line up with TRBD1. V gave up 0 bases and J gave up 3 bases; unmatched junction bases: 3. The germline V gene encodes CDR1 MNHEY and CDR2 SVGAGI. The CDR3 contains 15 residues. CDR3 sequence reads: CASSYSTGGIYEQYF. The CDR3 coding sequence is TGTGCCAGCAGTTACTCGACAGGGGGGATCTACGAGCAGTACTTC.

The chain's CDR3 is CASSLEGVPYNEQFF. For the CDR3, the DNA is TGTGCCAGCAGCTTAGAGGGGGTCCCTTACAATGAGCAGTTCTTC. V usage is TRBV7-3 and J usage is TRBJ2-1; D may be TRBD1 (6 bases). The CDR3 extends over 15 amino acids. V lost 2 bases to trimming and J lost 4 bases, with 12 bases between them. Looked up from germline, CDR1 is SGHTA and CDR2 is FQGTGA.

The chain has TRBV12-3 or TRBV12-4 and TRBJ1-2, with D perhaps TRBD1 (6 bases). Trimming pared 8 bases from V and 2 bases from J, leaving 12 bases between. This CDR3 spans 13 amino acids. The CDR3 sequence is CASQGGRNYGYTF. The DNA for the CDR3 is TGTGCCAGCCAAGGGGGTAGGAACTATGGCTACACCTTC.

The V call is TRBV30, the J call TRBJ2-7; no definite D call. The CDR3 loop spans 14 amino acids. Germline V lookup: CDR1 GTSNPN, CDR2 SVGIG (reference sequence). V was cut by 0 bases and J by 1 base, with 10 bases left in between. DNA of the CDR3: TGTGCCTGGAGTGTAACCGGCACGTCCTACGAGCAGTACTTC. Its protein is CAWSVTGTSYEQYF.

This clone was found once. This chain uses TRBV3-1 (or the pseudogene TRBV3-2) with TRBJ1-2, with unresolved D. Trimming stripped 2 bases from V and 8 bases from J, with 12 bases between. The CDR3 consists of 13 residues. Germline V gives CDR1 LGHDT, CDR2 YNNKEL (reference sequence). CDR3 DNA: TGTGCCAGCAGCCAAAGGGAGGGTAACGGCTACACCTTC. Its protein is CASSQREGNGYTF.

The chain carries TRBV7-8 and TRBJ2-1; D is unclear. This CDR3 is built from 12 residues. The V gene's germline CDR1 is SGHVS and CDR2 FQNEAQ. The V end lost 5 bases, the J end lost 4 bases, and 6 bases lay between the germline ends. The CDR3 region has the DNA TGTGCCAGCAGCCTCGTATACAATGAGCAGTTCTTC. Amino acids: CASSLVYNEQFF.

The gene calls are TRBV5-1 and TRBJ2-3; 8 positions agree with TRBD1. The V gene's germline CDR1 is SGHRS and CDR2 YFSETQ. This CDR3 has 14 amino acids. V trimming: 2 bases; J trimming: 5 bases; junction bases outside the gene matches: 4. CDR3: CASSLGQGIDTQYF. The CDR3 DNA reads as TGCGCCAGCAGCTTAGGACAGGGAATAGATACGCAGTATTTT. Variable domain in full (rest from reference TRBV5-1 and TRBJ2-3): KAGVTQTPRYLIKTRGQQVTLSCSPISGHRSVSWYQQTPGQGLQFLFEYFSETQRNKGNFPGRFSGRQFSNSRSEMNVSTLELGDSALYLCASSLGQGIDTQYFGPGTRLTVL.

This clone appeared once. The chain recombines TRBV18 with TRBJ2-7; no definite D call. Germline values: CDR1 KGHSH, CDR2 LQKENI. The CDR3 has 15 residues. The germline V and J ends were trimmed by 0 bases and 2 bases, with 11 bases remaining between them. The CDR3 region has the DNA TGTGCCAGCTCACCACCGGGTCCTACCACCTACGAGCAGTACTTC. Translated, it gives CASSPPGPTTYEQYF.

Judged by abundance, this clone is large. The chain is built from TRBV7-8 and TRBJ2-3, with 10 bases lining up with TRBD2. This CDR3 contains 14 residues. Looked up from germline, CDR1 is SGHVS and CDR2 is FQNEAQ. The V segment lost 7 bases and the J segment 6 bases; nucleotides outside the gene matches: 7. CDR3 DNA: TGTGCCAGCAAAGTAGCGGGGGGTCCGGATACGCAGTATTTT. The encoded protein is CASKVAGGPDTQYF.

The CDR3 nucleotides read TGTGCCAGCAGCTTGGGCAGGGGGCGATTCACCGGGGAGCTGTTTTTT. This encodes CASSLGRGRFTGELFF. The chain employs TRBV5-4 and TRBJ2-2; the match to TRBD1 covers 8 bases. CDR1 is SGHNT, CDR2 YYREEE, per germline (reference sequence). V lost 0 bases, J lost 4 bases, and 5 bases stayed unmatched. CDR3 size: 16 residues. Together with reference TRBV5-4 and TRBJ2-2, the CDR3 gives the full variable domain: ETGVTQSPTHLIKTRGQQVTLRCSSQSGHNTVSWYQQALGQGPQFIFQYYREEENGRGNFPPRFSGLQFPNYSSELNVNALELDDSALYLCASSLGRGRFTGELFFGEGSRLTVL.

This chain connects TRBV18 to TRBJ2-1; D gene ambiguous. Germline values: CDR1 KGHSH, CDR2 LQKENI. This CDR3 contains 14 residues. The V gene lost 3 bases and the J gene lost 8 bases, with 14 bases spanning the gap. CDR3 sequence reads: CASSPRYTGDEQFF. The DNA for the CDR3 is TGTGCCAGCTCACCCCGGTATACGGGCGATGAGCAGTTCTTC.

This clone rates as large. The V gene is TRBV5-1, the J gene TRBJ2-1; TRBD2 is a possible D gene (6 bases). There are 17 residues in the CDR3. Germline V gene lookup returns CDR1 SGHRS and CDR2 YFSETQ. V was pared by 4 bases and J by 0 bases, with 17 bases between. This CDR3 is CASSPRVAGSSYNEQFF. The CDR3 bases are TGCGCCAGCAGCCCCAGGGTCGCGGGAAGCTCCTACAATGAGCAGTTCTTC.

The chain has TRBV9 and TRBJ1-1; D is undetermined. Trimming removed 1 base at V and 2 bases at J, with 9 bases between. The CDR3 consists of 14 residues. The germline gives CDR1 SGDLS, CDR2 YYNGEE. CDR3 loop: CASSVWAFNTEAFF. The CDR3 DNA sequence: TGTGCCAGCAGCGTATGGGCCTTTAACACTGAAGCTTTCTTT.

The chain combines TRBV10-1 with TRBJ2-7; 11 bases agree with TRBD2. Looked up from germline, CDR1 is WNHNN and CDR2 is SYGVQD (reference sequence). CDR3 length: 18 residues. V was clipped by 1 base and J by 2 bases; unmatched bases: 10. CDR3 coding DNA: TGCGCCAGCAGTGAGTGGGGACTAGCGGTTGAAATTACCTACGAGCAGTACTTC. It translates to CASSEWGLAVEITYEQYF.

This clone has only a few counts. The CDR3 reads CASSERSVTDTQYF. CDR3 bases: TGTGCCAGCAGTGAGCGTAGCGTCACAGATACGCAGTATTTT. This chain uses TRBV2 with TRBJ2-3, with D perhaps TRBD2 (5 bases). The V gene lost 3 bases and the J gene lost 2 bases, with 9 bases spanning the gap. Germline assignment: CDR1 SNHLY and CDR2 FYNNEI. The CDR3 extends over 14 amino acids.

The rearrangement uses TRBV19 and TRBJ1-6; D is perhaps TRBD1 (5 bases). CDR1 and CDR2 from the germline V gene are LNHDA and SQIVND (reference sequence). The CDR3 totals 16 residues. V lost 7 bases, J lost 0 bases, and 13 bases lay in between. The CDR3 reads CASTPGGTSYNSPLHF. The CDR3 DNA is TGTGCCAGTACCCCTGGGGGGACCTCCTATAATTCACCCCTCCACTTT.